This T cell receptor (beta chain) stems from a study of radiotherapy plus CTLA-4 blockade in lung cancer. Study-wide results and caveats: Expansion of tumor-derived TCR clones was observed in blood after radiotherapy plus ipilimumab. Among reported predictors of response, early blood T cell clone dynamics with interferon-beta performed best.

Germline assignment: CDR1 SGHNT and CDR2 YENEEA. V trimming: 5 bases; J trimming: 9 bases; junction bases outside the gene matches: 7. The CDR3 loop spans 16 amino acids. Turning to this clone: What it recognizes is unknown.

Libraries were prepared by immunoSEQ multiplex PCR; TCRdb keeps only in-frame clonotypes and omits some of them. The sample lists over 75,000 clones; roughly four fifths were seen once. Enrolled patients, whose metastatic non-small-cell lung cancer was chemo-refractory, received focal radiation plus CTLA-4 blockade with ipilimumab. Sequenced here: peripheral blood, sampled from a patient treated with radiotherapy plus ipilimumab. This chain links TRBV11-3 with TRBJ2-1; TRBD2 aligns across 16 bases. This clonotype originated in a human donor with non-small cell lung cancer who had stable disease on radiotherapy plus ipilimumab. The chain's CDR3 is CASSEGLAGGRGEQFF. The DNA for the CDR3 is TGTGCCAGCAGCGAGGGACTAGCGGGGGGGCGCGGTGAGCAGTTCTTC.